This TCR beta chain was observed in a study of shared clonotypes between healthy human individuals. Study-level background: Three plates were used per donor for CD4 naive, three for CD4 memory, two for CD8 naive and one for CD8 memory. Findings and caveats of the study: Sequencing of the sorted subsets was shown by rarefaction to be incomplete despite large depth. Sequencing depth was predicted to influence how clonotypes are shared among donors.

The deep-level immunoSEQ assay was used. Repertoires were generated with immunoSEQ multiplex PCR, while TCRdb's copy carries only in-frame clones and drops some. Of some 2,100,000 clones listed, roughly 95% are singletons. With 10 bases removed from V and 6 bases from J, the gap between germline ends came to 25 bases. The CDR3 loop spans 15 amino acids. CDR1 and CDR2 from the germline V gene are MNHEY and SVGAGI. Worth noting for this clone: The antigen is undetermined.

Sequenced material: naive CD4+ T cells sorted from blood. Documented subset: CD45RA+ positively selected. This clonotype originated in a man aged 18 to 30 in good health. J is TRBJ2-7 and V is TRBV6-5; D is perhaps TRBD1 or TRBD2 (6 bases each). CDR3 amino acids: CATIPRTRGGSEQYF. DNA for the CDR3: TGTGCCACCATACCCCGCACACGAGGGGGGAGCGAGCAGTACTTC.